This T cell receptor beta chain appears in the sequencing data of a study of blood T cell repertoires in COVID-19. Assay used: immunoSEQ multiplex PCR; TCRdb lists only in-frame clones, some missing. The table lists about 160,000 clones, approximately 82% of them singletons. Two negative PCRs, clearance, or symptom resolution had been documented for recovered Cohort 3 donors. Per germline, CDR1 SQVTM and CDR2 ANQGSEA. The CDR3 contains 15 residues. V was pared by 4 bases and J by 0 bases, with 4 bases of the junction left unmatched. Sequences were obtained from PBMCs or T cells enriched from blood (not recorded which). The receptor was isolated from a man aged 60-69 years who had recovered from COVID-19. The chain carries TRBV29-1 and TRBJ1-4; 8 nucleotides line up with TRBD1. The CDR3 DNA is TGCAGCGTTGGACAGGGGAGGGCAACTAATGAAAAACTGTTTTTT. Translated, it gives CSVGQGRATNEKLFF. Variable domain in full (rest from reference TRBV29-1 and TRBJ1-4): SAVISQKPSRDICQRGTSLTIQCQVDSQVTMMFWYRQQPGQSLTLIATANQGSEATYESGFVIDKFPISRPNLTFSTLTVSNMSPEDSSIYLCSVGQGRATNEKLFFGSGTQLSVL.